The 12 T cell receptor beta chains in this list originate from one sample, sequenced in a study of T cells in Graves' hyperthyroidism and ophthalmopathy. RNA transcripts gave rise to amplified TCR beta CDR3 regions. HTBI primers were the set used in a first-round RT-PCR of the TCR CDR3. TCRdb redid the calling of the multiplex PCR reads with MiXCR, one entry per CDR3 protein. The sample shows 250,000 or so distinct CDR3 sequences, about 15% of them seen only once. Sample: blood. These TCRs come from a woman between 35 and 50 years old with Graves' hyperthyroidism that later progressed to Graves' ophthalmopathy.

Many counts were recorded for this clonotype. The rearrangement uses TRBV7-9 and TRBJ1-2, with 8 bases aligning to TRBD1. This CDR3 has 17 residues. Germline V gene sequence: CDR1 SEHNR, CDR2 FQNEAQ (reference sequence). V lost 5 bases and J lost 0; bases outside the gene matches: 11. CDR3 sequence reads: CASSQYRGQATNYGYTF. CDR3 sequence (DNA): TGTGCCAGCAGCCAATATAGGGGACAGGCGACTAACTATGGCTACACCTTC.

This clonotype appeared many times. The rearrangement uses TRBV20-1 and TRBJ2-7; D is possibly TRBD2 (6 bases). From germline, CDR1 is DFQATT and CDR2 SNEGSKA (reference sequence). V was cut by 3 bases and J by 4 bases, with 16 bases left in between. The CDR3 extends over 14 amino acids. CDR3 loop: CSASLGSGHYEQYF. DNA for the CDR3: TGCAGTGCTAGTCTCGGGAGCGGCCATTACGAGCAGTACTTC.

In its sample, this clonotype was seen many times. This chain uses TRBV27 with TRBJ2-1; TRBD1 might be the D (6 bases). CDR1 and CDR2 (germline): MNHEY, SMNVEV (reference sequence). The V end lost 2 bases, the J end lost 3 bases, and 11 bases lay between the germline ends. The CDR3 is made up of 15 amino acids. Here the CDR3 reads CASSLVWTDYNEQFF. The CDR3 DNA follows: TGTGCCAGCAGTTTAGTCTGGACAGACTACAATGAGCAGTTCTTC.

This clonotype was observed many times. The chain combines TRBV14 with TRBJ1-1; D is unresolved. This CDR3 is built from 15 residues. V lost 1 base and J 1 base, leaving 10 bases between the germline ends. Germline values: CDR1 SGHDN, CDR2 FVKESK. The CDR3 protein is CASSQGWTENTEAFF. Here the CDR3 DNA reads TGTGCCAGCAGCCAAGGTTGGACGGAGAACACTGAAGCTTTCTTT.

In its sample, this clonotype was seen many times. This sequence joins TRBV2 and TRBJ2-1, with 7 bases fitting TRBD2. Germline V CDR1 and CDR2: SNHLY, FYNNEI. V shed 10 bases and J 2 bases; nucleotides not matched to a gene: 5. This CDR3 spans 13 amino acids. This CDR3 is CAIRGGTYNEQFF. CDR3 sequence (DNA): TGTGCCATCCGGGGAGGGACCTACAATGAGCAGTTCTTC.

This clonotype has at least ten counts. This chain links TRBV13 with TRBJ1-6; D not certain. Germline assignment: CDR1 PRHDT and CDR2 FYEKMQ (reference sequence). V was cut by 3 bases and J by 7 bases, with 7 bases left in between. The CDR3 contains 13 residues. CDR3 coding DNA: TGTGCCAGCAGCTTGGGCACAAATTCACCCCTCCACTTT. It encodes CASSLGTNSPLHF.

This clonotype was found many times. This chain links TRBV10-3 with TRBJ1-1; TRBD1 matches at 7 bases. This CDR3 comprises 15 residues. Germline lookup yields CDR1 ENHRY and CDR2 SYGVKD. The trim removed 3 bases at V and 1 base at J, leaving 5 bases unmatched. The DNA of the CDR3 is TGTGCCATCAGTGATGAAGGGGGCTGGAACACTGAAGCTTTCTTT. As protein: CAISDEGGWNTEAFF.

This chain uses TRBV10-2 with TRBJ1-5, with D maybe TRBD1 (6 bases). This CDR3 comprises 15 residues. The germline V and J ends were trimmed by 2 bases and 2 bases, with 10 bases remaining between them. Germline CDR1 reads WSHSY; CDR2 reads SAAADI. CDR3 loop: CASSEQGIGNQPQHF. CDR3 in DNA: TGCGCCAGCAGTGAGCAGGGGATCGGCAATCAGCCCCAGCATTTT.

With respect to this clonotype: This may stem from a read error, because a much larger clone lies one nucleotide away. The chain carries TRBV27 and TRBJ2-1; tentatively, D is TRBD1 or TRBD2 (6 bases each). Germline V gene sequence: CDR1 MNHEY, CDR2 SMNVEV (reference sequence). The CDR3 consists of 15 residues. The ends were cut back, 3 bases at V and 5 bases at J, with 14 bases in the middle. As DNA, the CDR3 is TGTGCCAGCAGTTTTCTAGGGGGAGGTAACAATGAGCAGTTCTTC. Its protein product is CASSFLGGGNNEQFF.

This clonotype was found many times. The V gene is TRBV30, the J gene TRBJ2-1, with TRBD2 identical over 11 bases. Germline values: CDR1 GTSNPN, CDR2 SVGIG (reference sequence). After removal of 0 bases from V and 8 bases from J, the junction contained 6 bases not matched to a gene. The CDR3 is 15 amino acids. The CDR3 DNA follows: TGTGCCTGGAGTGTTCTAGCGGGAGGTCTCGATGAGCAGTTCTTC. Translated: CAWSVLAGGLDEQFF.

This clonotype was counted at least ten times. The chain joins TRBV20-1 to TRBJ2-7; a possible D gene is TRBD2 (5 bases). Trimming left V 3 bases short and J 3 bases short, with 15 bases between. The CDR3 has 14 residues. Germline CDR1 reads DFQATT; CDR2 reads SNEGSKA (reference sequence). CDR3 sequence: CSARGSRSIYEQYF. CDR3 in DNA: TGCAGTGCTAGGGGGAGTAGATCAATCTACGAGCAGTACTTC.

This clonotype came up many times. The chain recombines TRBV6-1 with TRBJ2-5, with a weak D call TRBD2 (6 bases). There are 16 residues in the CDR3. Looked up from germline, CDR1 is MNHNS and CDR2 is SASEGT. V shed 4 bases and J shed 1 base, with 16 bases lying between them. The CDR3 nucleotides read TGTGCCAGCAGTGGAGGATGGAGGGCCCGCCAAGAGACCCAGTACTTC. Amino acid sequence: CASSGGWRARQETQYF.